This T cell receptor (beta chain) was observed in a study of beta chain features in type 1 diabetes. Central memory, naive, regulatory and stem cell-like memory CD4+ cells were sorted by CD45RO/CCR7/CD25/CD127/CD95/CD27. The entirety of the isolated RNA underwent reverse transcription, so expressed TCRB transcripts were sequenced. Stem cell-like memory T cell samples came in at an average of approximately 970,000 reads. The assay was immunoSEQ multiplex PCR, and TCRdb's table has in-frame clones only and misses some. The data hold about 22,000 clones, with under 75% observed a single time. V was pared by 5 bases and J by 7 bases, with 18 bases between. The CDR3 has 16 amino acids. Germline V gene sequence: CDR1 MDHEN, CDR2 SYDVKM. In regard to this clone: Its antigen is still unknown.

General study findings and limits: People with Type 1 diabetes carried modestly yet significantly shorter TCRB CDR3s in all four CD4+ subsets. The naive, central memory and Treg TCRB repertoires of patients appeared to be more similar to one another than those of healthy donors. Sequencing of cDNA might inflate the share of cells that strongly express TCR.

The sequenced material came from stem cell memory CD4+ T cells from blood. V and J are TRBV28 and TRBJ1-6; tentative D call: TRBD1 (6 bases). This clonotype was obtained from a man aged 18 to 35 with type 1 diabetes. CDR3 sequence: CASSDPMTGANSPLHF. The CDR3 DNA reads TGTGCCAGCAGTGACCCCATGACAGGCGCCAATTCACCCCTCCACTTT.